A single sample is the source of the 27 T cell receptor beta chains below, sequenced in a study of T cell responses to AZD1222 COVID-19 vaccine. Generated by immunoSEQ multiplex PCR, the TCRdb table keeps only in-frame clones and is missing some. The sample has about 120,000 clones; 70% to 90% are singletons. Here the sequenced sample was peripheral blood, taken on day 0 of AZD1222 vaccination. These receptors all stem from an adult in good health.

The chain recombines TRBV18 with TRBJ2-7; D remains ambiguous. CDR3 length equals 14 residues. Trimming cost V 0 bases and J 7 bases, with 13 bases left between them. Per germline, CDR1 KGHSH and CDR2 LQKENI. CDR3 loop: CASSPPGEPWEQYF. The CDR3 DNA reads TGTGCCAGCTCACCACCAGGCGAGCCATGGGAGCAGTACTTC.

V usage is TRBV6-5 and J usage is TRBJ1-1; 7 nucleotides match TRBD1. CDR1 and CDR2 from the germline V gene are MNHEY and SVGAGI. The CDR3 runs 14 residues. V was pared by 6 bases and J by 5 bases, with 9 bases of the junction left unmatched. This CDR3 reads CASRFPTGDTEAFF. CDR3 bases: TGTGCCAGCAGATTTCCCACAGGGGATACTGAAGCTTTCTTT.

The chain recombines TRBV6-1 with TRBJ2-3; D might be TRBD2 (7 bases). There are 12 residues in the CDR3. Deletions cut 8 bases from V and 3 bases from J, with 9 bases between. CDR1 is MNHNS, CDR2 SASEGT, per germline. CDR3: CASGGATDTQYF. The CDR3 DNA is TGTGCCAGCGGGGGGGCAACAGATACGCAGTATTTT.

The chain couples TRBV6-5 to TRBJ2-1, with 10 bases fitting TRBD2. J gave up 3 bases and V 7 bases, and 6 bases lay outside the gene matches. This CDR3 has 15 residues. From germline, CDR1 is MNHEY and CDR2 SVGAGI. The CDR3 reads CASTRAGGFYNEQFF. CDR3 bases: TGTGCCAGCACTCGAGCGGGAGGGTTCTACAATGAGCAGTTCTTC.

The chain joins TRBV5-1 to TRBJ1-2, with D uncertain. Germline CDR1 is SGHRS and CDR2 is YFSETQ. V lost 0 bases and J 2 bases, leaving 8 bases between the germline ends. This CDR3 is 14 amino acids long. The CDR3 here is CASSLERANYGYTF. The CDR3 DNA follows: TGCGCCAGCAGCTTGGAGAGGGCCAACTATGGCTACACCTTC.

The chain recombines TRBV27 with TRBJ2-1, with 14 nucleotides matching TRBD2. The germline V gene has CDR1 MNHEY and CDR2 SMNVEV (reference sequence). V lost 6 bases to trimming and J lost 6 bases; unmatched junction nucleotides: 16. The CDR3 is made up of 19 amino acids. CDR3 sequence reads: CASRGGGTSGRRRGNEQFF. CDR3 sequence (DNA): TGTGCCAGCAGGGGAGGGGGGACTAGCGGGAGAAGGAGGGGCAATGAGCAGTTCTTC.

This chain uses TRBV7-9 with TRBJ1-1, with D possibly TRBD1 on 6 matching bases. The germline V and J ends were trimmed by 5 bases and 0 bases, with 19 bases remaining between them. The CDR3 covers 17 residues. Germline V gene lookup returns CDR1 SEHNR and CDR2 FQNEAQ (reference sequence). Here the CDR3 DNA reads TGTGCCAGCAGCGCCCCCCTGGGCAGGGGAATGAACACTGAAGCTTTCTTT. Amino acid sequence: CASSAPLGRGMNTEAFF. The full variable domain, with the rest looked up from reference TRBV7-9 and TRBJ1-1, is DTGVSQNPRHKITKRGQNVTFRCDPISEHNRLYWYRQTLGQGPEFLTYFQNEAQLEKSRLLSDRFSAERPKGSFSTLEIQRTEQGDSAMYLCASSAPLGRGMNTEAFFGQGTRLTVV.

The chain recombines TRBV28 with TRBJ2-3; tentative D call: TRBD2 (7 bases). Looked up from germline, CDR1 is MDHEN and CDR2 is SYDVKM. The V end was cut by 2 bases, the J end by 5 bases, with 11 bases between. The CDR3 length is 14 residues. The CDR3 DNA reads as TGTGCCAGCAGTTTACGCGGGGGCGGAGATACGCAGTATTTT. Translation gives CASSLRGGGDTQYF.

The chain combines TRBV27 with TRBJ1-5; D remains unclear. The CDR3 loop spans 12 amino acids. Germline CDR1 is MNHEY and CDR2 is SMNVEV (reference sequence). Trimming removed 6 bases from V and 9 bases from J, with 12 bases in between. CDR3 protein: CASSFRVGPQHF. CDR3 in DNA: TGTGCCAGCAGCTTCCGGGTGGGGCCCCAGCATTTT.

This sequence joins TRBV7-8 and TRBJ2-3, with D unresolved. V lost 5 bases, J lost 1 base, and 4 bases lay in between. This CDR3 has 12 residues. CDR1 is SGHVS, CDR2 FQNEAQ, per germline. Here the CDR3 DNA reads TGTGCCAGCAGCCCCCGCACAGATACGCAGTATTTT. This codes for CASSPRTDTQYF.

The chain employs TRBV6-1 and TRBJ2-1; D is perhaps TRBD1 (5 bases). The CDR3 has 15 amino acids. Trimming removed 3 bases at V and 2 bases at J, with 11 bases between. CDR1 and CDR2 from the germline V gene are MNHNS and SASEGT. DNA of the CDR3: TGTGCCAGCAGTGAGGGGCCAGGCCCCTACAATGAGCAGTTCTTC. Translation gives CASSEGPGPYNEQFF.

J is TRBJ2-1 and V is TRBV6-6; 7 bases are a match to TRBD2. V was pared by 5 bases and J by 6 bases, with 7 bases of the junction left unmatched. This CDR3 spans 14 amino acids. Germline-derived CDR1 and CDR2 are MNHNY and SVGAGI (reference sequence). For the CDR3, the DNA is TGTGCCAGCAGTCCCCAAGCTAGCGGCAATGAGCAGTTCTTC. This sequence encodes CASSPQASGNEQFF.

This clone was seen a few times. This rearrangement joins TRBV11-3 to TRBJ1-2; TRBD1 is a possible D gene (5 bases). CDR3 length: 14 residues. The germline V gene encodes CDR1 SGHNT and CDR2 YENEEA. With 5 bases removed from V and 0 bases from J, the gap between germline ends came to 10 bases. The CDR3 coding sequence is TGTGCCAGCAGCCAACAGGAAGCTAACTATGGCTACACCTTC. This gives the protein CASSQQEANYGYTF.

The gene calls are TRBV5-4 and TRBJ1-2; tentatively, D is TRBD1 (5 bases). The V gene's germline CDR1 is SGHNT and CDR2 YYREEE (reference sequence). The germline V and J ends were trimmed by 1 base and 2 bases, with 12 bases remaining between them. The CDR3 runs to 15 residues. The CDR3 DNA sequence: TGTGCCAGCAGCTTGAGGTTCAGGGCGAACTATGGCTACACCTTC. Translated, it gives CASSLRFRANYGYTF.

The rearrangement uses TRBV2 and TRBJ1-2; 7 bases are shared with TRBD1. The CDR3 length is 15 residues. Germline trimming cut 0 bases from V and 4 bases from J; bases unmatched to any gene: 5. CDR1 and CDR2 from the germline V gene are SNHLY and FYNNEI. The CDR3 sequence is CASSEARTGFYGYTF. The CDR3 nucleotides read TGTGCCAGCAGTGAAGCCAGGACAGGCTTCTATGGCTACACCTTC. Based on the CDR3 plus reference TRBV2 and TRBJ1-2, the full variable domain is EPEVTQTPSHQVTQMGQEVILRCVPISNHLYFYWYRQILGQKVEFLVSFYNNEISEKSEIFDDQFSVERPDGSNFTLKIRSTKLEDSAMYFCASSEARTGFYGYTFGSGTRLTVV.

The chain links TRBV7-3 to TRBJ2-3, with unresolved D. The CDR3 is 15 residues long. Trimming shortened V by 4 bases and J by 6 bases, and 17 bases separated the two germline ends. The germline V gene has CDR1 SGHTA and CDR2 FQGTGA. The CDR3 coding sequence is TGTGCCAGCAGCTCACAGATACCCGGGTTGGATACGCAGTATTTT. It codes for CASSSQIPGLDTQYF.

The CDR3 reads CASSSWGQNTEAFF. The CDR3 nucleotides are TGTGCCAGCAGCTCTTGGGGACAGAACACTGAAGCTTTCTTT. The chain combines TRBV7-9 with TRBJ1-1, with TRBD1 as a possible D gene (6 bases). Germline-derived CDR1 and CDR2 are SEHNR and FQNEAQ (reference sequence). Between the trimmed V and J ends, which lost 4 bases and 1 base, there was a span of 10 bases. The CDR3 covers 14 residues. Drawing the rest from reference TRBV7-9 and TRBJ1-1, the complete variable domain is DTGVSQNPRHKITKRGQNVTFRCDPISEHNRLYWYRQTLGQGPEFLTYFQNEAQLEKSRLLSDRFSAERPKGSFSTLEIQRTEQGDSAMYLCASSSWGQNTEAFFGQGTRLTVV.

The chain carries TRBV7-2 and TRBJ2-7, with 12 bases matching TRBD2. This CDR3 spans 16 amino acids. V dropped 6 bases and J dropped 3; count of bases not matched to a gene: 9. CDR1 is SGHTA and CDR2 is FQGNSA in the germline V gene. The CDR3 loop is CASSRSMTSGSYEQYF. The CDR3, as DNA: TGTGCCAGCAGTAGAAGTATGACTAGCGGGAGCTACGAGCAGTACTTC.

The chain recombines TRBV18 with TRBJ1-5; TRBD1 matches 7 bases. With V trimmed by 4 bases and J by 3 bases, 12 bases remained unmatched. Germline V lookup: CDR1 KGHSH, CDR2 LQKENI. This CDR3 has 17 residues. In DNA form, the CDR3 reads TGTGCCAGCTCACATACTTCCCGGGACAGAACCAATCAGCCCCAGCATTTT. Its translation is CASSHTSRDRTNQPQHF. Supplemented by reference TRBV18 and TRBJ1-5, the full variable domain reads NAGVMQNPRHLVRRRGQEARLRCSPMKGHSHVYWYRQLPEEGLKFMVYLQKENIIDESGMPKERFSAEFPKEGPSILRIQQVVRGDSAAYFCASSHTSRDRTNQPQHFGDGTRLSIL.

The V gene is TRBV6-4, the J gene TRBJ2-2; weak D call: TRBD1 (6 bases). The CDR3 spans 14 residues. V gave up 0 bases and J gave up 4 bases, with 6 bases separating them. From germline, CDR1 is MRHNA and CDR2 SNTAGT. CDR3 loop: CASSDSQGTGELFF. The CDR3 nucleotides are TGTGCCAGCAGTGACTCACAGGGCACCGGGGAGCTGTTTTTT.

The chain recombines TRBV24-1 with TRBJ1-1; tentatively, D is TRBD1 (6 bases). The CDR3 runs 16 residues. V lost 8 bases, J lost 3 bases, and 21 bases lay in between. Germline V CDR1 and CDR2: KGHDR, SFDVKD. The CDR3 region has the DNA TGTGCCACCAAAGAGGGGGACCTGGATAGAGACACTGAAGCTTTCTTT. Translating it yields CATKEGDLDRDTEAFF.

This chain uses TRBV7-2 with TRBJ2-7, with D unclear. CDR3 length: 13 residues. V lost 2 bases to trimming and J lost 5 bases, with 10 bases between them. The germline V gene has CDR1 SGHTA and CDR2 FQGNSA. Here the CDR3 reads CASSLPRVDEQYF. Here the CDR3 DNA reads TGTGCCAGCAGCTTACCTCGCGTCGACGAGCAGTACTTC.

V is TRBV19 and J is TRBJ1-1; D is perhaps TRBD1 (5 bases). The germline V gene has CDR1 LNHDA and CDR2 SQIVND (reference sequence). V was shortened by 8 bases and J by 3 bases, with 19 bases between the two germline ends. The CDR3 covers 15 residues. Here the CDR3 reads CASQDSPIGDTEAFF. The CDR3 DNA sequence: TGTGCCAGTCAAGACAGCCCCATAGGCGACACTGAAGCTTTCTTT.

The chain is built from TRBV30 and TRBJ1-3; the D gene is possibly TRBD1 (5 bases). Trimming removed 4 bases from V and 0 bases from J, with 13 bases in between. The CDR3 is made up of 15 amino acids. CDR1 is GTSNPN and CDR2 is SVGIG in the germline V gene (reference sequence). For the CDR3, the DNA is TGTGCCTGGACAGGGCGCAGGAGCTCTGGAAACACCATATATTTT. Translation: CAWTGRRSSGNTIYF.

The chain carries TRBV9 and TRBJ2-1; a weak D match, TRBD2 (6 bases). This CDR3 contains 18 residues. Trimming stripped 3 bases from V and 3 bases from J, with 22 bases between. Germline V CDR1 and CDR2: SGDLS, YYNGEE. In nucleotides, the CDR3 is TGTGCCAGCAGCGGAGGAGGGATGCGAATGGGTGTCTACAATGAGCAGTTCTTC. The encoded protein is CASSGGGMRMGVYNEQFF.

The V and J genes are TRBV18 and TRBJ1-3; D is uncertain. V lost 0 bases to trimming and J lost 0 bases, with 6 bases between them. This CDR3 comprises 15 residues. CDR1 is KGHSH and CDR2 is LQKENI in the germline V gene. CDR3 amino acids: CASSPPASSGNTIYF. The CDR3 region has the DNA TGTGCCAGCTCACCACCCGCGAGCTCTGGAAACACCATATATTTT.

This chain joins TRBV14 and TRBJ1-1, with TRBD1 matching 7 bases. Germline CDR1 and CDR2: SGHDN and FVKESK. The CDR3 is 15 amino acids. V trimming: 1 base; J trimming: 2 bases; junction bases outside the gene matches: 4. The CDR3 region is CASSQALGGNTEAFF. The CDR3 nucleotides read TGTGCCAGCAGCCAAGCCTTAGGGGGCAACACTGAAGCTTTCTTT.